The 7 T cell receptor beta chains below come from one sample, sequenced in a study of blood T cells in healthy people across ages. The second PCR ran roughly 6 to 11 cycles with a sample-barcoded 5' primer and J-beta primers. TCRdb ran MiXCR on the 5' RACE reads and lists one entry per CDR3 protein. In the table there are 850,000 to 1,000,000 distinct CDR3 sequences, roughly 51% of which are singletons. The sequencing sample was made of blood. These receptors were obtained from a woman aged 55-70 years in good health.

The V and J genes are TRBV4-3 and TRBJ2-5; a weak D match, TRBD1 (6 bases). CDR1 and CDR2 from the germline V gene are LGHNA and YSLEER. V dropped 1 base and J dropped 5 bases, with 17 bases sitting between them. The CDR3 covers 16 residues. This CDR3 is CASSQVIWGLAETQYF. CDR3 nucleotide sequence: TGCGCCAGCAGCCAAGTTATCTGGGGGCTCGCGGAGACCCAGTACTTC.

V gene TRBV29-1 combines with J gene TRBJ2-1; D remains unclear. Germline V lookup: CDR1 SQVTM, CDR2 ANQGSEA. Trimming stripped 6 bases from V and 7 bases from J, with 13 bases between. This CDR3 spans 12 amino acids. CDR3 nucleotides: TGCAGCGTAGTTGTTTCAGTTAATGAGCAGTTCTTC. Protein sequence: CSVVVSVNEQFF.

The chain combines TRBV10-3 with TRBJ2-3, with D perhaps matching TRBD2 (5 bases). This CDR3 is 12 amino acids long. The germline gives CDR1 ENHRY, CDR2 SYGVKD. V was clipped by 8 bases and J by 4 bases, with 10 bases between them. DNA of the CDR3: TGTGCCATCGGAGGCAGTTCAGATACGCAGTATTTT. Protein: CAIGGSSDTQYF.

This chain joins TRBV27 and TRBJ2-7; D is ambiguous. The V gene lost 1 base and the J gene lost 4 bases, with 14 bases spanning the gap. The CDR3 extends over 15 amino acids. Germline V gives CDR1 MNHEY, CDR2 SMNVEV (reference sequence). CDR3 nucleotides: TGTGCCAGCAGTTTATTGGGTCCAAGAGATTACGAGCAGTACTTC. This gives the protein CASSLLGPRDYEQYF.

The chain carries TRBV12-3 or TRBV12-4 and TRBJ1-1; D gene unclear. With 4 bases removed from V and 4 bases from J, the gap between germline ends came to 13 bases. CDR3 size: 14 residues. DNA for the CDR3: TGTGCCAGCAGTTACGAGGCGCTGGGCACTGAAGCTTTCTTT. Its protein is CASSYEALGTEAFF.

This sequence joins TRBV13 and TRBJ2-5; D gene ambiguous. Trimming shortened V by 5 bases and J by 5 bases, and 18 bases separated the two germline ends. The germline gives CDR1 PRHDT, CDR2 FYEKMQ (reference sequence). There are 15 residues in the CDR3. CDR3 in DNA: TGTGCCAGCAGCACCAGAGTCGGAGTGGTGGAGACCCAGTACTTC. Its protein product is CASSTRVGVVETQYF.

The chain links TRBV13 to TRBJ2-3; 14 bases are shared with TRBD2. The germline CDR1 and CDR2 sequences are PRHDT and FYEKMQ (reference sequence). This CDR3 is built from 17 residues. V lost 5 bases and J lost 5; bases outside the gene matches: 9. CDR3 in amino acids: CASSASGTSGSGDTQYF. The DNA of the CDR3 is TGTGCCAGCAGCGCCTCCGGGACTAGCGGGAGTGGAGATACGCAGTATTTT. The full variable domain, its missing parts supplied by reference TRBV13 and TRBJ2-3, is AAGVIQSPRHLIKEKRETATLKCYPIPRHDTVYWYQQGPGQDPQFLISFYEKMQSDKGSIPDRFSAQQFSDYHSELNMSSLELGDSALYFCASSASGTSGSGDTQYFGPGTRLTVL.